At least ten counts were recorded for the clone carrying this TCR beta chain. The data were taken from a study of blood T cells in healthy people across ages. A second PCR of roughly 7 to 11 cycles used a sample-barcoded 5' primer and a J-beta primer mix. Each CDR3 protein gets one entry after TCRdb re-called the 5' RACE reads with MiXCR. The sample has some 1.7 million distinct CDR3 sequences; roughly 27% are singletons. The CDR3 is 16 amino acids. Trimming removed 3 bases from V and 0 bases from J, with 15 bases in between. Germline V lookup: CDR1 KGHSH, CDR2 LQKENI. This TCR derives from a woman in her 30s in good health. The chain couples TRBV18 to TRBJ2-7; D might be TRBD2 (6 bases). The source material was blood. CDR3 region: CASSPSGGVSSYEQYF. CDR3 bases: TGTGCCAGCTCACCCTCAGGCGGGGTTAGCTCCTACGAGCAGTACTTC.